This entry features one T cell receptor beta chain sequence. Its cognate antigen is unknown. Time point indicated: after dendritic cell vaccination, including at tumor progression/relapse. This specimen belongs to a study of glioma-infiltrating T cells after dendritic cell vaccination. Points from the study as a whole: The cohort had few patients with full blood and tumor sets. Survival was not directly related to TCR clonality in these patients.

The PCR used 60 V beta and 13 J beta primers. Clones were read by immunoSEQ multiplex PCR, and TCRdb kept only the in-frame ones, dropping some. The table includes 75,000 to 95,000 clones, around 87% detected once. Germline CDR1 and CDR2: MDHEN and SYDVKM. The length of the CDR3 is 16 residues. Trimming pared 3 bases from V and 1 base from J, leaving 15 bases between. The source was blood, collected after dendritic cell vaccination. The TCR comes from a human donor with glioblastoma. This rearrangement joins TRBV28 to TRBJ1-1, with TRBD1 as a possible D gene (6 bases). DNA of the CDR3: TGTGCCAGCAGTTTTCTCGGGGGGCGCAAGAACACTGAAGCTTTCTTT. Its translation: CASSFLGGRKNTEAFF.